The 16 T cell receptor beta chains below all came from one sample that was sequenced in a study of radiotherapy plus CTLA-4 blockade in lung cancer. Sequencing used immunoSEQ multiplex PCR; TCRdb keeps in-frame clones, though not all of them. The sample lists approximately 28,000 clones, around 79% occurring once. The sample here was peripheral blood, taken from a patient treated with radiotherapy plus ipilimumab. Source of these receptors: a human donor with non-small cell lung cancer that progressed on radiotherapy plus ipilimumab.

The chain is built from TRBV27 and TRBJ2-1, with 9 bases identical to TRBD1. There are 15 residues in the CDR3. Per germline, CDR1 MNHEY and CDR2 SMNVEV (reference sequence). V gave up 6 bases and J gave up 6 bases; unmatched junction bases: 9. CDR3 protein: CASRSRDREINEQFF. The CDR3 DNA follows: TGTGCCAGCAGGTCCCGGGACAGGGAAATCAATGAGCAGTTCTTC.

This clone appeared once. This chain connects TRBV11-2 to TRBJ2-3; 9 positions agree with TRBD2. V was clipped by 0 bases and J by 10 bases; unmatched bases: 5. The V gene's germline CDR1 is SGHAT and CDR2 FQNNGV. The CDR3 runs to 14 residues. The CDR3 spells CASSLEPSGISQYF. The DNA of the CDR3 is TGTGCCAGCAGCTTAGAACCTAGCGGGATATCGCAGTATTTT.

CDR3 residues: CASSYPGLRTDTQYF. The CDR3 nucleotides are TGTGCCAGCAGCTATCCGGGACTGCGCACAGATACGCAGTATTTT. The chain uses TRBV7-2 and TRBJ2-3; D might be TRBD2 (6 bases). Trimming shortened V by 4 bases and J by 1 base, and 12 bases separated the two germline ends. The CDR3 runs 15 residues. Germline loops: CDR1 SGHTA, CDR2 FQGNSA.

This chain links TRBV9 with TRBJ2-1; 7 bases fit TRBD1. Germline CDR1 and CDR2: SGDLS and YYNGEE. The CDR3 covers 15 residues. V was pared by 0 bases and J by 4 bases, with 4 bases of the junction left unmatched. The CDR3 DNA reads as TGTGCCAGCAGCGTAGCAGGGGGTTCTTACAATGAGCAGTTCTTC. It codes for CASSVAGGSYNEQFF.

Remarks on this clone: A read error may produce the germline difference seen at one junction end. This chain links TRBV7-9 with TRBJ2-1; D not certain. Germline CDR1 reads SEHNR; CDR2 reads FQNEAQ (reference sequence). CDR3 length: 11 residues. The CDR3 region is CASSLGPVVLF. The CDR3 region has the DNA TGTGCCAGCAGCTTAGGCCCCGTGGTGCTCTTC. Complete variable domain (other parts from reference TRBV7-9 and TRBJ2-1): DTGVSQNPRHKITKRGQNVTFRCDPISEHNRLYWYRQTLGQGPEFLTYFQNEAQLEKSRLLSDRFSAERPKGSFSTLEIQRTEQGDSAMYLCASSLGPVVLFGPGTRLTVL.

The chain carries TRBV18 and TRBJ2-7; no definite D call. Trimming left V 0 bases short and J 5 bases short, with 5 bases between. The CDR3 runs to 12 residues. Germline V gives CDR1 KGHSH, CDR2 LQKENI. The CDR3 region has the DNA TGTGCCAGCTCACCACCCAGCAACGAGCAGTACTTC. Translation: CASSPPSNEQYF.

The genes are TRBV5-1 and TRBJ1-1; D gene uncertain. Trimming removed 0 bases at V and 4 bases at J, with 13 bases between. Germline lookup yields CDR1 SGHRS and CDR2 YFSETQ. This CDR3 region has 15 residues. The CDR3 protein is CASSLVGPGITEAFF. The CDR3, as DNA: TGCGCCAGCAGCTTGGTTGGGCCGGGGATCACTGAAGCTTTCTTT.

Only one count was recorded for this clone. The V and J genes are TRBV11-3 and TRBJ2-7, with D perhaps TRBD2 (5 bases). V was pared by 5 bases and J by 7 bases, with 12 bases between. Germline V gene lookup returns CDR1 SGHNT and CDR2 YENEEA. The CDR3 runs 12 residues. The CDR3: CASSRASGEQYF. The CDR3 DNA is TGTGCCAGCAGCCGGGCTTCGGGGGAGCAGTACTTC.

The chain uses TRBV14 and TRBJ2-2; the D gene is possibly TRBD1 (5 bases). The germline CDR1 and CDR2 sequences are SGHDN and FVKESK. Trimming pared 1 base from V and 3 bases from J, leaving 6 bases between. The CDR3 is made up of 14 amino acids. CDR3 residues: CASSQVGDTGELFF. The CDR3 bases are TGTGCCAGCAGCCAAGTAGGGGACACCGGGGAGCTGTTTTTT.

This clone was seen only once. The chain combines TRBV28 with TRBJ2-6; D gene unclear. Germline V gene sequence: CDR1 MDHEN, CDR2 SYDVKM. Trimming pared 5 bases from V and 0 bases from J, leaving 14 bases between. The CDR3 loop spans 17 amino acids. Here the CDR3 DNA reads TGTGCCAGCAGTGCGGACGTACTATTCTCTGGGGCCAACGTCCTGACTTTC. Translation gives CASSADVLFSGANVLTF. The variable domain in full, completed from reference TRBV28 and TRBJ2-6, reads DVKVTQSSRYLVKRTGEKVFLECVQDMDHENMFWYRQDPGLGLRLIYFSYDVKMKEKGDIPEGYSVSREKKERFSLILESASTNQTSMYLCASSADVLFSGANVLTFGAGSRLTVL.

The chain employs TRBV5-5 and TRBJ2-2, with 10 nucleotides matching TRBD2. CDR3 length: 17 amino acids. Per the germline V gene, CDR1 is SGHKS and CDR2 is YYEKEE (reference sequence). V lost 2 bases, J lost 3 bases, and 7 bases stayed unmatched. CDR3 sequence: CASSFGASGGHTGELFF. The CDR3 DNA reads TGTGCCAGCAGCTTCGGGGCTAGCGGGGGCCACACCGGGGAGCTGTTTTTT. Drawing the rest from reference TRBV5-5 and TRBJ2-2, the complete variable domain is DAGVTQSPTHLIKTRGQQVTLRCSPISGHKSVSWYQQVLGQGPQFIFQYYEKEERGRGNFPDRFSARQFPNYSSELNVNALLLGDSALYLCASSFGASGGHTGELFFGEGSRLTVL.

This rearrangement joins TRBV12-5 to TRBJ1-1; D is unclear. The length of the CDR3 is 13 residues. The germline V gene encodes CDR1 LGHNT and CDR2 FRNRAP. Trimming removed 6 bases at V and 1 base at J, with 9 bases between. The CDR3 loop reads CASGSDWNTEAFF. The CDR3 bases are TGTGCTAGTGGCTCCGATTGGAACACTGAAGCTTTCTTT.

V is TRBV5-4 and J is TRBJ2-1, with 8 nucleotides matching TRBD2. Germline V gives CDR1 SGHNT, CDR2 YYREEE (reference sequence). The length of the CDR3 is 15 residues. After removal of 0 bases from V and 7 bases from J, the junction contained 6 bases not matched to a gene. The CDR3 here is CASSLEGGTRNEQFF. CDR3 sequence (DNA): TGTGCCAGCAGCTTGGAGGGCGGGACTAGAAATGAGCAGTTCTTC. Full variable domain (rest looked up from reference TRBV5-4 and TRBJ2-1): ETGVTQSPTHLIKTRGQQVTLRCSSQSGHNTVSWYQQALGQGPQFIFQYYREEENGRGNFPPRFSGLQFPNYSSELNVNALELDDSALYLCASSLEGGTRNEQFFGPGTRLTVL.

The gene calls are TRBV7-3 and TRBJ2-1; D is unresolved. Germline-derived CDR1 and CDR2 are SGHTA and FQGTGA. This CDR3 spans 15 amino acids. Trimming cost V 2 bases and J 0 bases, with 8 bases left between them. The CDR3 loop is CASSLVESSYNEQFF. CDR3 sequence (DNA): TGTGCCAGCAGCTTAGTAGAGAGCTCCTACAATGAGCAGTTCTTC.

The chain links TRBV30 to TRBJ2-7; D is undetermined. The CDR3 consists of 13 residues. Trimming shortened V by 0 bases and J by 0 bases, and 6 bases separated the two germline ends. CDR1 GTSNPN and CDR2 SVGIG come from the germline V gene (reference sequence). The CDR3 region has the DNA TGTGCCTGGAGTGTATCCCACTCCTACGAGCAGTACTTC. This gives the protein CAWSVSHSYEQYF.

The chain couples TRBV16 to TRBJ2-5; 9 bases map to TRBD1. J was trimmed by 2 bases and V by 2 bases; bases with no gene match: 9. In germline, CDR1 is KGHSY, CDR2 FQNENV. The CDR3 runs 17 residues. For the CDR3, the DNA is TGTGCCAGCAGCCAAGAGATGGGACAGGGTATACAAGAGACCCAGTACTTC. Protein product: CASSQEMGQGIQETQYF.